This TCR beta chain came from a study of T-cell reconstitution after alpha-beta-depleted transplantation in children. Overall study findings and caveats: Where alpha-beta T cells came from about two months after transplant was reportedly several hundred expanded graft clones. When one year had passed after transplant, most T-cell counts and diversity came from newly produced T cells. Elevated TCRbeta diversity at day 60 was traced, in some patients, to surviving recipient T cells and thymic progenitors.

As concerns this clonotype: Its antigen is undetermined.

Unique molecular identifiers were built into the TCRbeta library. MiXCR, run by TCRdb on the PCR reads, gives a single entry per CDR3 protein. This table holds around 960,000 distinct CDR3 sequences, about 29% found once. The TCR sequence derives from a boy less than two years old who had a stem cell transplant for SCID, so the T cells may come from the graft donor. The material sequenced was PBMCs, mostly from graft donor cells, taken 360 days after TCRalphabeta/CD19-depleted stem cell transplant.

In DNA form, the CDR3 reads TGTGCCAGCAGTTCGCTACCGTTGACTATTCCGGGACAGGGGGAAGGTGGCTACACCTTC. Translation gives CASSSLPLTIPGQGEGGYTF. This chain uses TRBV6-2 or TRBV6-3 with TRBJ1-2; 11 nucleotides agree with TRBD1. The V and J ends lost 4 bases and 7 bases, in that order; junction bases with no gene match: 23. The V gene's germline CDR1 is MNHEY and CDR2 SVGEGT. The CDR3 extends over 20 amino acids.